This is a list of T cell receptor beta chains from one sample in a study of blood T cells in healthy people across ages. TCRdb fed the 5' RACE reads into MiXCR, producing one record per CDR3 protein. The profile shows about 650,000 distinct CDR3 sequences, about 30% of them singletons. The source material was blood. Receptors originate from a woman older than 75 in good health. CDR3s include the opening cysteine and the closing phenylalanine or tryptophan. Fields, in order: V gene, D gene, clone size, J gene, CDR3 protein, CDR3 DNA. A D gene is named only where the DNA matches it firmly. A clone size is listed for some rows: how often the clone was seen (once, few, many), or a class if it is expanded.

>TRBV18|-|-|TRBJ2-7
CASSPLGGANEQYF
TGTGCCAGCTCACCCCTCGGTGGGGCGAACGAGCAGTACTTC
>TRBV6-2/TRBV6-3|-|-|TRBJ2-3
CASSRSTDAQYF
TGTGCCAGCAGTCGGTCGACCGATGCGCAGTATTTT
>TRBV6-1|TRBD1|-|TRBJ1-2
CASSGADRNYGYTF
TGTGCCAGCAGTGGGGCGGACAGGAACTATGGCTACACCTTC
>TRBV5-1|-|many|TRBJ2-1
CASSLGGRGGSNEQFF
TGCGCCAGCAGCTTGGGAGGCAGGGGAGGGTCGAATGAGCAGTTCTTC
>TRBV20-1|TRBD2|many|TRBJ2-5
CSAGAGVAGAQETQYF
TGCAGTGCCGGGGCAGGAGTAGCGGGGGCCCAAGAGACCCAGTACTTC
>TRBV20-1|-|-|TRBJ1-6
CSAREASSYNSPLHF
TGCAGTGCTAGAGAAGCCAGCTCCTATAATTCACCCCTCCACTTT
>TRBV5-6|-|many|TRBJ2-1
CASSPLPRQGREQFF
TGTGCCAGCAGCCCTCTCCCTCGTCAGGGCCGGGAGCAGTTCTTC
>TRBV30|-|-|TRBJ1-1
CAWTNPSAGYTEAFF
TGTGCCTGGACAAACCCGTCGGCAGGATACACTGAAGCTTTCTTT
>TRBV5-1|-|few|TRBJ1-3
CASSLPGSGNTIYF
TGCGCCAGCAGCTTGCCGGGCTCTGGAAACACCATATATTTT
>TRBV7-9|-|-|TRBJ2-1
CASSLKTRIWGEQFF
TGTGCCAGCAGCTTAAAAACGAGGATTTGGGGTGAGCAGTTCTTC
>TRBV3-1|-|-|TRBJ1-5
CASSQNLGEPQHF
TGTGCCAGCAGCCAAAACCTTGGGGAGCCCCAGCATTTT
>TRBV12-3/TRBV12-4|TRBD1|-|TRBJ2-1
CASSLTGASCNEQFF
TGTGCCAGCAGTTTAACAGGGGCCTCCTGCAATGAGCAGTTCTTC
>TRBV11-2|TRBD1|-|TRBJ1-5
CASSLTTGGRQPQHF
TGCGCCAGCAGCTTGACTACAGGGGGCCGACAGCCCCAGCATTTT
>TRBV11-3|-|few|TRBJ2-7
CASSLSGVSSYNEQYF
TGTGCCAGCAGCTTATCAGGGGTTAGCTCCTACAATGAGCAGTACTTC
>TRBV18|-|-|TRBJ1-1
CASSMKGVGTEAFF
TGTGCCAGCTCAATGAAGGGCGTTGGCACTGAAGCTTTCTTT
>TRBV14|TRBD2|-|TRBJ2-7
CASSPGLAGAIQQYF
TGTGCCAGCAGCCCGGGACTAGCGGGGGCCATCCAGCAGTACTTC
>TRBV6-2/TRBV6-3|-|-|TRBJ2-1
CASSFLLTGPEQFF
TGTGCCAGCAGTTTCCTCTTAACAGGACCAGAGCAGTTCTTC
>TRBV15|-|-|TRBJ1-1
CATSRGGTPQRAFF
TGTGCCACCAGCAGAGGAGGGACACCTCAAAGAGCTTTCTTT
>TRBV12-3/TRBV12-4|TRBD1|-|TRBJ1-5
CASSLDRGRMEPQHF
TGTGCCAGCAGTTTGGACAGGGGGCGCATGGAGCCCCAGCATTTT
>TRBV19|-|few|TRBJ1-5
CASSMGNRYNQPQHF
TGTGCCAGTAGTATGGGGAACAGGTACAATCAGCCCCAGCATTTT
>TRBV7-2|TRBD1|many|TRBJ1-2
CASSLNHRGGGGYTF
TGTGCCAGCAGCTTAAACCACAGGGGGGGTGGTGGCTACACCTTC
>TRBV20-1|TRBD2|-|TRBJ2-1
CSAPSPTSGRGSYNEQFF
TGCAGTGCCCCGTCGCCTACTAGCGGGAGGGGTAGCTACAATGAGCAGTTCTTC
>TRBV7-2|-|many|TRBJ1-2
CASSLGQINGYTF
TGTGCCAGCAGCTTAGGGCAGATCAATGGCTACACCTTC
>TRBV3-1|-|few|TRBJ2-2
CASSRITGSNTGELFF
TGTGCCAGCAGCCGGATAACAGGGTCGAACACCGGGGAGCTGTTTTTT
>TRBV12-3/TRBV12-4|-|many|TRBJ2-7
CASSLEGGFDEQYF
TGTGCCAGCAGTTTAGAAGGAGGATTCGACGAGCAGTACTTC
>TRBV27|TRBD1|few|TRBJ1-5
CASSLTGTGGNQPRHF
TGTGCCAGCAGTTTGACCGGGACAGGGGGCAATCAGCCCCGGCATTTT
>TRBV7-6|-|-|TRBJ2-7
CASSLGNRDEQYF
TGTGCCAGCAGCTTGGGTAACAGGGACGAGCAGTACTTC
>TRBV9|-|many|TRBJ2-7
CASSVGGGGEQYF
TGTGCCAGCAGCGTAGGTGGAGGGGGCGAGCAGTACTTC
>TRBV24-1|-|-|TRBJ2-7
CATMVESGEQYF
TGTGCCACCATGGTAGAGTCCGGCGAGCAGTACTTC
>TRBV6-2/TRBV6-3|-|many|TRBJ2-5
CASRAREETQYF
TGTGCCAGCCGGGCCAGGGAAGAGACCCAGTACTTC
>TRBV20-1|TRBD1|-|TRBJ2-5
CSATPGTAQETQYF
TGCAGTGCTACCCCTGGGACAGCCCAAGAGACCCAGTACTTC
>TRBV20-1|-|many|TRBJ2-1
CSAPNRPPRNEQFF
TGCAGTGCTCCCAACCGCCCGCCGAGGAATGAGCAGTTCTTC
>TRBV27|-|many|TRBJ2-7
CASSWTRSPYEQYF
TGTGCCAGCAGTTGGACAAGGAGCCCCTACGAGCAGTACTTC
>TRBV12-3/TRBV12-4|-|-|TRBJ2-1
CASSRGLAKFNEQFF
TGTGCCAGCAGCCGAGGACTGGCCAAATTCAATGAGCAGTTCTTC
>TRBV20-1|-|-|TRBJ2-5
CSAAFTRETQYF
TGCAGTGCTGCATTCACCCGGGAGACCCAGTACTTC
>TRBV29-1|-|-|TRBJ1-1
CSGNGRENTEAFF
TGCAGCGGGAACGGGAGGGAGAACACTGAAGCTTTCTTT
>TRBV4-2|-|few|TRBJ2-5
CASSQEMWRGQFEQYF
TGTGCCAGCAGCCAAGAAATGTGGAGGGGACAGTTTGAGCAGTACTTC
>TRBV5-1|TRBD2|-|TRBJ2-5
CASSSGGTSVQETQYF
TGCGCCAGCAGCTCGGGCGGGACTAGCGTACAAGAGACCCAGTACTTC
>TRBV11-2|-|few|TRBJ1-1
CASSPRQVGGTEAFF
TGTGCCAGCAGCCCAAGACAGGTTGGCGGCACTGAAGCTTTCTTT
>TRBV7-2|TRBD1|-|TRBJ1-2
CASSSGGRAYGHTF
TGTGCCAGCAGCTCAGGGGGCCGGGCCTATGGCCACACCTTC
>TRBV5-5|TRBD2|-|TRBJ2-7
CASSPTSGRYYEQYF
TGTGCCAGCAGCCCTACTAGCGGGAGATACTACGAGCAGTACTTC
>TRBV20-1|-|-|TRBJ2-2
CSAPGGPGELFF
TGCAGTGCCCCCGGCGGGCCCGGGGAGCTGTTTTTT
>TRBV7-9|TRBD2|many|TRBJ2-5
CASSPVPGLAGVKYQETQYF
TGTGCCAGCAGCCCTGTACCGGGACTAGCGGGGGTTAAGTACCAAGAGACCCAGTACTTC
>TRBV3-1|-|-|TRBJ1-1
CASSQWGGDTEAFF
TGTGCCAGCAGCCAATGGGGTGGAGACACTGAAGCTTTCTTT
>TRBV19|TRBD2|-|TRBJ2-1
CAIALAGGHNEQFF
TGTGCCATCGCACTAGCGGGGGGGCACAATGAGCAGTTCTTC
>TRBV6-2/TRBV6-3|-|many|TRBJ1-2
CASSPARNSYGYTF
TGTGCCAGCAGCCCGGCCAGGAACAGCTATGGCTACACCTTC
>TRBV12-3/TRBV12-4|-|-|TRBJ2-5
CASSFLPGSQETQYF
TGTGCCAGCAGTTTCTTGCCAGGGAGTCAAGAGACCCAGTACTTC
>TRBV10-3|-|-|TRBJ1-1
CAILAASRDTEAFF
TGTGCCATCCTGGCAGCCTCTAGGGACACTGAAGCTTTCTTT
>TRBV10-2|TRBD1|few|TRBJ2-7
CASRGGQAYNEQYF
TGCGCCAGCAGGGGGGGACAGGCCTACAATGAGCAGTACTTC
>TRBV10-3|-|many|TRBJ2-7
CAISGNTYEQYF
TGTGCCATCAGTGGCAATACCTACGAGCAGTACTTC
>TRBV12-3/TRBV12-4|-|-|TRBJ2-2
CASSLSGSATGERFF
TGTGCCAGCAGTTTATCGGGTTCTGCCACCGGGGAGCGGTTTTTT
>TRBV6-1|TRBD2|many|TRBJ2-3
CASRNGGGTDTQYF
TGTGCCAGCAGAAATGGGGGGGGCACAGATACGCAGTATTTT
>TRBV29-1|-|many|TRBJ1-4
CSVLDTPRGEKLFF
TGCAGCGTTCTCGACACCCCTCGGGGTGAAAAACTGTTTTTT